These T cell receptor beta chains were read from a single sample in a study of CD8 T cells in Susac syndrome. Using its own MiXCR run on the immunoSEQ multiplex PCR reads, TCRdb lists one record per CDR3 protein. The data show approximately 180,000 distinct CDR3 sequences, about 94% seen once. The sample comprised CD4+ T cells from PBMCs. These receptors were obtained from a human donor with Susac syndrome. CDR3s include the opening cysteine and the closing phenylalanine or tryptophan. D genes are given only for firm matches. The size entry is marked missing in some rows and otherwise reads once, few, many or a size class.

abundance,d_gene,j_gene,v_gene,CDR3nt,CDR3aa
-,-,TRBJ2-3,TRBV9,TGTGCCAGCAGCGTAGAGGGGTTTCTGACGGGCACAGATACGCAGTATTTT,CASSVEGFLTGTDTQYF
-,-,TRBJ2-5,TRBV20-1,TGCAGTGCTTACCCGGGACCACAAGAGACCCAGTACTTC,CSAYPGPQETQYF
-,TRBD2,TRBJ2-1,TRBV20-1,TGCAGTGCTCCTCCTAAGCGGGGGTCACACAATGAGCAGTTCTTC,CSAPPKRGSHNEQFF
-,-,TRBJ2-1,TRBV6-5,TGTGCCAGCAAGTTTGAGTCGGGCAATGAGCAGTTCTTC,CASKFESGNEQFF
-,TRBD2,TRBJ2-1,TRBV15,TGTGCCACCAGCCGATACCCGACTAGCGGGAGGCCCCCGAGCTCCTACAATGAGCAGTTCTTC,CATSRYPTSGRPPSSYNEQFF
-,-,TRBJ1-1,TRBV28,TGTGCCAGCAGTTTTCAAGGAACAGGGTACATTACTGAAGCTTTCTTT,CASSFQGTGYITEAFF
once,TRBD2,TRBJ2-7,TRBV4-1,TGCGCCAGCAGCCAAACCGGGACTAGCGGAGCCTACGAGCAGTACTTC,CASSQTGTSGAYEQYF
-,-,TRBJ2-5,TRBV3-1,TGTGCCAGCAGCCAAGGACCGACAGGTACCCAAGAGACCCAGTACTTC,CASSQGPTGTQETQYF
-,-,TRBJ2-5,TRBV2,TGTGCCAGCAGTGAAGCGCTTCCAGGGACCCAGTACTTC,CASSEALPGTQYF
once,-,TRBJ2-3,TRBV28,TGTGCCAGCAGAGGAGTAGGAGATACGCAGTATTTT,CASRGVGDTQYF
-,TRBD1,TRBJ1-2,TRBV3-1,TGTGCCAGCAGCCAAGCCCGCCGACAGGGGAACTATGGCTACACCTTC,CASSQARRQGNYGYTF
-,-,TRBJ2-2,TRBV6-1,TGTGCCAGCACCACGGGCCGGAGTTGGACCGGGGAGCTGTTTTTT,CASTTGRSWTGELFF
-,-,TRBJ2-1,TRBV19,TGTGCCAGTATAGGAGGAGGGGTACACAATGAGCAGTTCTTC,CASIGGGVHNEQFF
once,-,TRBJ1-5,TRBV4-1,TGCGCCAGCAGCCAGTCTCAGGGAGAAGGCAATCAGCCCCAGCATTTT,CASSQSQGEGNQPQHF
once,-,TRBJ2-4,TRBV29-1,TGCAGCGTTGAGGGGACAGCCAAAAACATTCAGTACTTC,CSVEGTAKNIQYF
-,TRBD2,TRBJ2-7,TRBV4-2,TGTGCCAGCAGCCAACCACTAGCGGGAACGGGAGAGCAGTACTTC,CASSQPLAGTGEQYF
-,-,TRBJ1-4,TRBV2,TGTGCCAGCAGGCGATCACATGGTGAAGAAAAACTGTTTTTT,CASRRSHGEEKLFF
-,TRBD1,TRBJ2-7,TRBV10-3,TGTGCCATCGGTTTGGGACAGTACTATCTCCAGTACTTC,CAIGLGQYYLQYF
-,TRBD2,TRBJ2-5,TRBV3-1,TGTGCCAGCAGCCTTGCTAGCGGGAGGATCCAAGAGACCCAGTACTTC,CASSLASGRIQETQYF
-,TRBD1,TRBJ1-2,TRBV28,TGTGCCAGCAGTTTCAGGACAGGGGGCCTTGGCTACACCTTC,CASSFRTGGLGYTF
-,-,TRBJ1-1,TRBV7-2,TGTGCCAGCAGCCCACCACGGGGGAACACTGAAGCTTTCTTT,CASSPPRGNTEAFF
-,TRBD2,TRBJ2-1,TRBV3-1,TGTGCCAGCAGCCAAGATTCCACGGGAGGGGGAGAGCAGTTCTTC,CASSQDSTGGGEQFF
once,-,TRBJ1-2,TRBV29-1,TGCAGCGTTGACGGAGTGCTTGCTAACTATGGCTACACCTTC,CSVDGVLANYGYTF
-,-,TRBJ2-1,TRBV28,TGTGCCAGCAGTTTCTCAGGGGCCAGTGAGCAGTTCTTC,CASSFSGASEQFF
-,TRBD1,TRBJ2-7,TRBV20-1,TGCAGTGCTAGAGACCTCCCTCGAGACAGGGGGTACGAGCAGTACTTC,CSARDLPRDRGYEQYF
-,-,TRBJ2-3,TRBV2,TGTGCCAGCAGCGATGGGGTGTGGCGGGGGCTCACAGATACGCAGTATTTT,CASSDGVWRGLTDTQYF
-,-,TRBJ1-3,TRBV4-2,TGTGCCAGCAGCCAAGGTATCAGGGGTTCTGGAAACACCATATATTTT,CASSQGIRGSGNTIYF
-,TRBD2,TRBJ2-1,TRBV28,TGTGCCAGCAGTTTATCGAGGGCCTGGGGGGGGAATGAGCAGTTCTTC,CASSLSRAWGGNEQFF
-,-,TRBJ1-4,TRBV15,TGTGCCACCAGCACAGGATCCGGTGAAAAACTGTTTTTT,CATSTGSGEKLFF
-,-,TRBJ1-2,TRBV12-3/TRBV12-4,TGTGCCAGCTCCCGGGGGCTTAACTATGGCTACACCTTC,CASSRGLNYGYTF
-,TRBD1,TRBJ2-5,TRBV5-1,TGCGCCAGCAGCTTCTGGGACAGGGGGCAAGAGACCCAGTACTTC,CASSFWDRGQETQYF
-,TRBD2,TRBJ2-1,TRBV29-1,TGCAGCGTTGACTGGCTAGCGGGTAATGAGCAGTTCTTC,CSVDWLAGNEQFF
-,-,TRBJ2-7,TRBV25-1,TGTGCCAGCAGTGAGCCCTCTCACGGGACAAAATTTGGTTACGAGCAGTACTTC,CASSEPSHGTKFGYEQYF
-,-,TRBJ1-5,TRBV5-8,TGTGCCAGCAGCTTAGATACGGGATTCTCTTTT,CASSLDTGFSF
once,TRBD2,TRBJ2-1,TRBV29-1,TGCAGCGTTGTTTCTAGCGGGGGCATCTACAATGAGCAGTTCTTC,CSVVSSGGIYNEQFF
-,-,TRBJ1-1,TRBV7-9,TGTGCCAGCAGTGGGGCAGATAACACTGAAGCTTTCTTT,CASSGADNTEAFF
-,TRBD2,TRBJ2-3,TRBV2,TGTGCCAGCAGCGCGACTAGCGTTAACACAGATACGCAGTATTTT,CASSATSVNTDTQYF
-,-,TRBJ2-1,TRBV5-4,TGTGCCAGCAGCTTAGGGCAGGGAGGCGAGCAGTTCTTC,CASSLGQGGEQFF
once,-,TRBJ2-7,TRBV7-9,TGTGCCAGCAGCTTAGACCACTCCTACGAGCAGTACTTC,CASSLDHSYEQYF
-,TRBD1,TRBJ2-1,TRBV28,TGTGCCAGCAGTCGATACAGGGGCTACGAGCAGTTCTTC,CASSRYRGYEQFF
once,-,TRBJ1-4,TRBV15,TGTGCCACCAGCAGAGACGAAGGTTCGTGGGAAAAACTGTTTTTT,CATSRDEGSWEKLFF
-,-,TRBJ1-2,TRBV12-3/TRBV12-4,TGTGCCAGCAGTTTAGACAGGGTGAACTATGGCTACACCTTC,CASSLDRVNYGYTF
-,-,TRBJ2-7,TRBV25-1,TGTGCCAGCAGTCTGGTGAATTCCGAGCAGTACTTC,CASSLVNSEQYF
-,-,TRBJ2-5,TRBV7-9,TGTGCCAGCAGCTCGCCCCCATTGGAGACCCAGTACTTC,CASSSPPLETQYF
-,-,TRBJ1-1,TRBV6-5,TGTGCCAGCAGTGCCGGGTGGGTAGAAACTTTCTTT,CASSAGWVETFF
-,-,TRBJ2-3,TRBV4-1,TGCGCCAGCAGCCAAGTGGGACGCGGTAGCACAGATACGCAGTATTTT,CASSQVGRGSTDTQYF
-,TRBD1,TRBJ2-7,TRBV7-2,TGTGCCAGCAGCACGACCGGGACAGGGTCTTACGAGCAGTACTTC,CASSTTGTGSYEQYF
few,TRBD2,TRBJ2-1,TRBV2,TGTGCCAGCGCGGGGGGGCCATGGAATGAGCAGTTCTTC,CASAGGPWNEQFF
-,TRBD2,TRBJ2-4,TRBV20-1,TGCAGTGCCAAGGGACTAGCGGGAGCTAAAAACATTCAGTACTTC,CSAKGLAGAKNIQYF
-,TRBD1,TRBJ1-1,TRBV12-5,TGTGCTAGTGGTTTGGGGGGGACAGGGGGCCTGAACACTGAAGCTTTCTTT,CASGLGGTGGLNTEAFF
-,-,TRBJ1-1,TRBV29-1,TGCAGCGTTGAGCAAGGACAGAGAAACACTGAAGCTTTCTTT,CSVEQGQRNTEAFF
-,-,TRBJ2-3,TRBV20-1,TGCAGTGCCCGCCGAGATTCCACAGATACGCAGTATTTT,CSARRDSTDTQYF
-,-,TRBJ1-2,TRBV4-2,TGTGCCAGCAGCCAAGAGGGTATAACAGAACGCGGCTACACCTTC,CASSQEGITERGYTF
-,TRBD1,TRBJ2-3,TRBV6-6,TGTGCCAGCGGGACAGGGGCGTCAGATACGCAGTATTTT,CASGTGASDTQYF